This T cell receptor beta chain is from a study of shared clonotypes between healthy human individuals. The assay was immunoSEQ multiplex PCR, and TCRdb's table has in-frame clones only and misses some. The table includes roughly 700,000 clones, over 65% detected once. This clone was counted only a few times. CDR3 length equals 14 residues. Trimming at V came to 5 bases and at J to 7 bases, leaving 7 bases not matched to a gene. Germline loops: CDR1 KGHSH, CDR2 LQKENI. Sequencing used memory CD4+ T cells sorted from blood. Subset noted: CD45RA-negative fraction. The clonotype originates from a young woman in good health. The J gene is TRBJ2-7, the V gene TRBV18; 11 bases are a match to TRBD1. CDR3 protein: CASSSGQGAGEQYF. The CDR3 DNA reads as TGTGCCAGCTCAAGTGGACAGGGGGCAGGAGAGCAGTACTTC.